Listed below are T cell receptor beta chains from one sample, sequenced in a study of T-cell reconstitution after alpha-beta-depleted transplantation in children. From the PCR reads, TCRdb called clonotypes with MiXCR, one entry per CDR3 protein. This table has more than 75,000 distinct CDR3 sequences, around 22% appearing once. The sequencing used PBMCs, collected before TCRalphabeta/CD19-depleted stem cell transplant. The origin of the receptors is a boy aged 2 to 10 with acute lymphoblastic leukemia, due to receive a stem cell transplant. The conserved cysteine and the conserved F or W are not part of the CDR3 here.

v_call,cdr3_length,j_call,cdr3_aa
TRBV27,11,TRBJ2-3,ASSFRGGDTHY
TRBV20-1,12,TRBJ2-7,SAQRLAASYEQY
TRBV10-3,16,TRBJ1-6,AISEAGTTGNKDSPLH
TRBV9,15,TRBJ2-1,ASSVVNGGAGGNEQF
TRBV18,15,TRBJ2-1,ASSPSAELGSGNEQF
TRBV12-3/TRBV12-4,11,TRBJ1-5,ASSLELGAPQH
TRBV3-1,14,TRBJ2-7,ASSHQIADAWHEQY
TRBV20-1,12,TRBJ1-6,SGLDVARDSPLH
TRBV5-1,14,TRBJ2-2,ASSLSGTRIAGELF
TRBV20-1,11,TRBJ1-2,SAREGLGYGYT
TRBV20-1,11,TRBJ1-1,SARGQALNEAF
TRBV29-1,13,TRBJ2-6,SVVGVNSGANVLT
TRBV5-1,12,TRBJ2-1,ASRLALVDNEQF
TRBV27,15,TRBJ2-7,ASSPETLERGRREQY
TRBV7-6,14,TRBJ2-1,ASSSIEGGRGNEQF
TRBV10-2,16,TRBJ2-4,ASSERTWSLLAKNIQY
TRBV10-3,13,TRBJ2-2,AISEDFRGAGELF
TRBV5-4,15,TRBJ2-1,ASSLVGRSRMGDEQF
TRBV5-6,13,TRBJ2-2,ASSEGGASTGELF
TRBV7-2,15,TRBJ1-1,ASSRGQGRLENTEAF
TRBV4-1,12,TRBJ1-2,ASSQAIRNYGYT
TRBV9,13,TRBJ2-7,AAGGNDGRWYEQY
TRBV7-2,13,TRBJ1-5,ASSSGAGGGEPQH
TRBV5-5,11,TRBJ2-1,ASSLTKLDEQF
TRBV7-6,15,TRBJ2-3,ASSPPERGRGTDTQY